Listed below are T cell receptor beta chains from one sample, sequenced in a study of control samples from healthy donors and cancer patients. The data were produced by immunoSEQ multiplex PCR, yet TCRdb's version contains in-frame clones alone and is incomplete. Here the sample spans about 120,000 clones, about 89% being singletons. The sequencing input was blood. The receptors originated from a man aged 45-65 years in good health. Each CDR3 is given without its conserved first and last residue.

>TRBV2|TRBJ1-5
ASSGTGYQPQH
>TRBV30|TRBJ1-1
AWSPDRNTEAF
>TRBV5-1|TRBJ2-1
ASSFGGGSYNEQF
>TRBV10-1|TRBJ2-4
ASSHPLAKNIQY
>TRBV6-5|TRBJ1-1
ASSYTGGVGTEAF
>TRBV20-1|TRBJ2-5
SASYGETQY
>TRBV11-3|TRBJ2-2
ASSFGQANTGELF
>TRBV6-5|TRBJ1-6
ASSQFGFNSPLH
>TRBV5-4|TRBJ1-1
ASSWAGSDTEAF
>TRBV4-2|TRBJ1-2
ASSQGDINYGYT
>TRBV4-2|TRBJ2-5
ASSQGMGEETQY
>TRBV5-5|TRBJ1-2
ASSLVAGGTYGYT
>TRBV30|TRBJ1-6
AWSVQGNWSPLH
>TRBV7-6|TRBJ2-3
ASSFLVVEGPHTDTQY
>TRBV18|TRBJ2-2
ASSPIGGRSNTGELF
>TRBV7-8|TRBJ1-2
ASSLRQDLNYGYT
>TRBV5-4|TRBJ2-7
ASSSGPPPYEQY
>TRBV6-6|TRBJ2-5
ASSQETQY
>TRBV7-9|TRBJ2-7
ASSLAGTGNPYEQY
>TRBV27|TRBJ1-1
ASGFSRDTEAF
>TRBV5-6|TRBJ2-7
ASSLMGGRGRGIGEQY
>TRBV6-5|TRBJ1-5
ASKAGSGQPQH
>TRBV3-1/TRBV3-2|TRBJ1-2
ASSQVQGEDGYT
>TRBV5-1|TRBJ2-2
ASSVGLNTGELF
>TRBV7-2|TRBJ2-5
ASSLSASGGETQY
>TRBV3-1/TRBV3-2|TRBJ1-1
ASSQDTNTEAF
>TRBV4-1|TRBJ2-2
ASRRGQGNTGELF
>TRBV5-5|TRBJ2-1
ASSLVAGYLHNEQF
>TRBV3-1/TRBV3-2|TRBJ1-1
ASSQFYEGGTEAF
>TRBV5-6|TRBJ1-4
ASSVPGQGAKLF
>TRBV7-9|TRBJ2-1
ASSSLATNEQF
>TRBV4-1|TRBJ2-6
ASSQGGNRAYGANVLT
>TRBV19|TRBJ2-3
ASSDDSSSTDTQY
>TRBV28|TRBJ1-4
ASSFRTGRGNEKLF
>TRBV5-6|TRBJ1-1
ASSWGSTEAF
>TRBV10-3|TRBJ1-2
AIRQGLYGYT
>TRBV7-2|TRBJ2-1
ASSPGLAGVNEQF
>TRBV21-1|TRBJ1-2
ASSKGSYT
>TRBV7-2|TRBJ2-3
ASSLGVRLGLAGPDTQY
>TRBV6-1|TRBJ1-2
ASSEELTGGAYGYT
>TRBV24-1|TRBJ1-2
ATSDLTGAYGYT
>TRBV27|TRBJ1-2
ASSLLNYGYT
>TRBV19|TRBJ2-2
ASSIQRNTGELF
>TRBV2|TRBJ2-5
ASSVGQPKETQY
>TRBV10-3|TRBJ2-2
AISAASGGAQTGELF
>TRBV6-1|TRBJ1-6
ASSERQGRRNSPLH
>TRBV12-3/TRBV12-4|TRBJ1-2
ASAYSGGYT
>TRBV2|TRBJ1-2
ASSPDGGSYGYT
>TRBV27|TRBJ1-4
ASSLLGTGIEKLF
>TRBV18|TRBJ2-5
ASSPRAGEGETQY
>TRBV6-1|TRBJ2-4
ASSEQGGGKNIQY
>TRBV11-2|TRBJ1-5
ASSLEPGQPQH
>TRBV15|TRBJ1-1
ATSRDLWQNTEAF
>TRBV5-8|TRBJ1-5
ASSLRTGHLYSNQPQH
>TRBV6-5|TRBJ1-5
ASSYTGFNQPQH
>TRBV20-1|TRBJ1-1
SAIRTGEAF
>TRBV27|TRBJ1-1
ASSFIRGETEAF
>TRBV7-2|TRBJ2-3
ASSTRTLLAGGTDTQY
>TRBV9|TRBJ2-5
ASSVENSQETQY